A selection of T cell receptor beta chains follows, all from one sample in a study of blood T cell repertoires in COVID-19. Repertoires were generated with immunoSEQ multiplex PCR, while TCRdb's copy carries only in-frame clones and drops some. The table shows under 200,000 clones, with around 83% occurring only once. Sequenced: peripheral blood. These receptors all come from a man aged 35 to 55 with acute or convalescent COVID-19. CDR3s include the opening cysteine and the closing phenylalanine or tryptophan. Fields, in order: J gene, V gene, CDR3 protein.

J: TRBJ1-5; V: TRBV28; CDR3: CASSQSRGNQPQHF
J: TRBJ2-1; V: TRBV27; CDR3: CASSELAGVPYNEQFF
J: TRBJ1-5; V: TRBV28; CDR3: CASSLVSGQPQHF
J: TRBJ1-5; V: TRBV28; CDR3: CASSSGQVFNQPQHF
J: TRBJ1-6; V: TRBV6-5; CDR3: CASSYSPTLESPLHF
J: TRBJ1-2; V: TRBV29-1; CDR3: CSVEENRAYGYTF
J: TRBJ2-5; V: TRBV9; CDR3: CASSLRGRETQYF
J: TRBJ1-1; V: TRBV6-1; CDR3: CASSEALQGWGTEAFF
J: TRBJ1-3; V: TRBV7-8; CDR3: CASSPLAVSGNTIYF
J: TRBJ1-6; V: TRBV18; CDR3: CASSPPTGTSYNSPLHF
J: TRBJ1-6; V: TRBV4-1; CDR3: CASSQGRGLGSPLHF
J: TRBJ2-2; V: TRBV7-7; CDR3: CASSSGTGVDTGELFF
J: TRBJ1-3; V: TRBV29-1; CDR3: CSALKGVGGNTIYF
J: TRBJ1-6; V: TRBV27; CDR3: CASSLSLAAGSPLHF
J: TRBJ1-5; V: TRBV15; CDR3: CATSRVTGDNQPQHF
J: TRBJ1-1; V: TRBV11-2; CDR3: CASRRQGAWAEAFF
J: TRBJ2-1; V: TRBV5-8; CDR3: CASTTGGWGSPYNEQFF
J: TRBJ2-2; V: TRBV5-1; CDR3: CASSFVRGTGELFF
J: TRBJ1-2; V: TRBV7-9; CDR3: CASSLGTVNYGYTF
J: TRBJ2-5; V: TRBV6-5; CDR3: CASSYLGAQETQYF
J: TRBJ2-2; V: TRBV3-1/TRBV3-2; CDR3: CASSQDWEQGSGELFF
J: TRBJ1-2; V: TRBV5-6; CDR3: CASSLGLRTGYTF
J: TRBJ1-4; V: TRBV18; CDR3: CASSPRDRAEKLFF
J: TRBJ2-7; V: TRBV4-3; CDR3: CASSQGEGSYEQYF
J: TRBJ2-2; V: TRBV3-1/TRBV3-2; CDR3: CASSQGLAGGTGELFF
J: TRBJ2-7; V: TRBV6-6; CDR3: CACQGMDSYEQYF
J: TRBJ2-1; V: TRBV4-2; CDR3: CASSQIAGGSEQFF
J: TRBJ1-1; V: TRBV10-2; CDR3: CASRGDSTPTGTEAFF
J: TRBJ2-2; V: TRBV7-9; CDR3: CASSLASGQSIGELFF
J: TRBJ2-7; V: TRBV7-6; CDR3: CASSLDTGGAYEQYF
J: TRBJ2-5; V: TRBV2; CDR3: CASSARTGGQETQYF
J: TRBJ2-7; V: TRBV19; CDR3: CASSTGSAYEQYF
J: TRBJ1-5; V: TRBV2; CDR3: CASSDRGGFQPQHF
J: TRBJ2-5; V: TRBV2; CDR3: CASRGGQVLVAQYF